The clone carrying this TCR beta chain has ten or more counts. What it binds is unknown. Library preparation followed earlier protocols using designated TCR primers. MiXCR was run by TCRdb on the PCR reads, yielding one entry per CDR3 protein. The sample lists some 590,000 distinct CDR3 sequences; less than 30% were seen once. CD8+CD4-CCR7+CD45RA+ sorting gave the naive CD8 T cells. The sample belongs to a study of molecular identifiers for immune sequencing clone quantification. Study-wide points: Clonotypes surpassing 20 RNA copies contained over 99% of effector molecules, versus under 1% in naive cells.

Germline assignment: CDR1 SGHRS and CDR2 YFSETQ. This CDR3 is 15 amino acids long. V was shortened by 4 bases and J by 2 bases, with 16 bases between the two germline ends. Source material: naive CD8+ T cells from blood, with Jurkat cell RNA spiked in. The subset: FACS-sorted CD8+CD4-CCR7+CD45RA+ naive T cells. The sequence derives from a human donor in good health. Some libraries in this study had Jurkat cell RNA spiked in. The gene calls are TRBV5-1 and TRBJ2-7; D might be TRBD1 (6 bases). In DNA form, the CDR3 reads TGCGCCAGCAGCCCCGCTTCGACAGGTACCTACGAGCAGTACTTC. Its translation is CASSPASTGTYEQYF. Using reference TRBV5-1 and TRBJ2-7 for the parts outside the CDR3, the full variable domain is KAGVTQTPRYLIKTRGQQVTLSCSPISGHRSVSWYQQTPGQGLQFLFEYFSETQRNKGNFPGRFSGRQFSNSRSEMNVSTLELGDSALYLCASSPASTGTYEQYFGPGTRLTVT.